The clone carrying this T cell receptor beta chain was recorded once. Its cognate antigen is unknown. These data belong to a study of post-analysis software for immune sequencing data. Unique molecular identifiers tagged the TCR beta cDNA libraries. In TCRdb, the PCR reads were re-called with MiXCR into one record per CDR3 protein. In the table there are hundreds of thousands of distinct CDR3 sequences, under 70% of which are singletons. Findings and caveats of the study: A few TRBV segments (TRBV5-6, TRBV5-1 and TRBV20-1 among them) occurred more frequently in patients than in controls.

V shed 9 bases, J shed 3 bases, and the junction held 4 bases outside the gene matches. CDR1 LGHNT and CDR2 FRNRAP come from the germline V gene. This CDR3 has 12 amino acids. The chain combines TRBV12-5 with TRBJ1-2; 7 bases align to TRBD1. Sequenced: blood. This clonotype was sampled from a girl aged 10 to 17 with multiple sclerosis. CDR3 sequence reads: CASTGVDYGYTF. The CDR3 DNA sequence: TGTGCTAGCACAGGGGTCGACTATGGCTACACCTTC.